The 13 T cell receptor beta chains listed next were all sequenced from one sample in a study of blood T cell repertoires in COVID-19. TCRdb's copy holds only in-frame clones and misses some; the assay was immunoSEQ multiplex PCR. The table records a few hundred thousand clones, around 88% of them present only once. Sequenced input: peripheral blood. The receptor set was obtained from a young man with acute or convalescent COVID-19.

The chain's CDR3 is CASSPPGFFGTSGKRYQETQYF. CDR3 DNA: TGTGCCAGCTCACCACCGGGATTCTTTGGGACTAGCGGAAAACGGTACCAAGAGACCCAGTACTTC. This chain links TRBV18 with TRBJ2-5, with 11 bases matching TRBD2. Losses at the gene ends were 0 bases for V and 0 bases for J; bases not matched to a gene: 18. The CDR3 covers 22 residues. Germline V CDR1 and CDR2: KGHSH, LQKENI.

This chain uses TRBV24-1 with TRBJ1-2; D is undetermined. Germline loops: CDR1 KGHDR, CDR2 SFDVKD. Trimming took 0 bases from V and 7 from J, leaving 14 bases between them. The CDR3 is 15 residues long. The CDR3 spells CATSDLRGKWGGYTF. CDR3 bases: TGTGCCACCAGTGATTTGCGGGGAAAATGGGGTGGCTACACCTTC.

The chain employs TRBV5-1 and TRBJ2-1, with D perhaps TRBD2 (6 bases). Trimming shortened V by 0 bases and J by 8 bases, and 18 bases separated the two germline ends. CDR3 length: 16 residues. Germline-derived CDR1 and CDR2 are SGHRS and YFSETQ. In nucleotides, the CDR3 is TGCGCCAGCAGCTTGGGGCGCGGGGCCGGGGACTATGAGCAGTTCTTC. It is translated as CASSLGRGAGDYEQFF. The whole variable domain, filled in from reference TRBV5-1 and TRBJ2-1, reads KAGVTQTPRYLIKTRGQQVTLSCSPISGHRSVSWYQQTPGQGLQFLFEYFSETQRNKGNFPGRFSGRQFSNSRSEMNVSTLELGDSALYLCASSLGRGAGDYEQFFGPGTRLTVL.

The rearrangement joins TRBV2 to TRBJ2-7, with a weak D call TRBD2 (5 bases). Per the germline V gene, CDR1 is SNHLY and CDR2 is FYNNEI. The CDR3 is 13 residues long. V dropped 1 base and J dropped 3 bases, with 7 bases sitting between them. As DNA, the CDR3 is TGTGCCAGCAGTGAAGGAGGGAACTACGAGCAGTACTTC. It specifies CASSEGGNYEQYF.

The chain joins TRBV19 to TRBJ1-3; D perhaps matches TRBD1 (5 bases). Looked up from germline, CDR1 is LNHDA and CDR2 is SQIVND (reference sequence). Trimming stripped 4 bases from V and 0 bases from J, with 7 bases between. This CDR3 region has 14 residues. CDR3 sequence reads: CASSRDSSGNTIYF. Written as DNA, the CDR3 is TGTGCCAGTAGTAGAGACAGCTCTGGAAACACCATATATTTT.

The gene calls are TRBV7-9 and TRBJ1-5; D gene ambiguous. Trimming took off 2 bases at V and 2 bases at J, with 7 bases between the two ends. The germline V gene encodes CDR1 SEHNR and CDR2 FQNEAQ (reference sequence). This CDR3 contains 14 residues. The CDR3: CASSLSGGNQPQHF. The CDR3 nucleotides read TGTGCCAGCAGCTTATCAGGTGGCAATCAGCCCCAGCATTTT.

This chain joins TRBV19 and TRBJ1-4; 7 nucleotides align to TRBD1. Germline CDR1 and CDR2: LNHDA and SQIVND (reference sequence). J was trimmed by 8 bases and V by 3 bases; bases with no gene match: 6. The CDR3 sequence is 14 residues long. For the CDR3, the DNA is TGTGCCAGTAGTATGAGACAGGGCGGCGAAAAACTGTTTTTT. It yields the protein CASSMRQGGEKLFF.

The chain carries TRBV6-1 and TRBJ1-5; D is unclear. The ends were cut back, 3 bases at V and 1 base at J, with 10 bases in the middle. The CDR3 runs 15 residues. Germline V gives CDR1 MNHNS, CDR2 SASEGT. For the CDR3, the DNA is TGTGCCAGCAGTGAGTGGGGAGTGAGCAATCAGCCCCAGCATTTT. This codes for CASSEWGVSNQPQHF.

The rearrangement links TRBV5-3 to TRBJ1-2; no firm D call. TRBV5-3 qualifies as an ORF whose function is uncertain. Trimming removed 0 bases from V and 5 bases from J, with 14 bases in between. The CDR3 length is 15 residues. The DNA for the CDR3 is TGTGCCAGAAGCTTGGGTAGGAGTGGAGATTATGGCTACACCTTC. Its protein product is CARSLGRSGDYGYTF.

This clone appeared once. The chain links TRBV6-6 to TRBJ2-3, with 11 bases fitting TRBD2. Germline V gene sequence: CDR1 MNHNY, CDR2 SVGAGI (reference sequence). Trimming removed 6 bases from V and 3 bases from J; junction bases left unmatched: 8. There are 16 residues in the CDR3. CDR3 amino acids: CASRFTTSGRTDTQYF. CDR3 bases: TGTGCCAGCAGATTCACAACTAGCGGGAGAACAGATACGCAGTATTTT.

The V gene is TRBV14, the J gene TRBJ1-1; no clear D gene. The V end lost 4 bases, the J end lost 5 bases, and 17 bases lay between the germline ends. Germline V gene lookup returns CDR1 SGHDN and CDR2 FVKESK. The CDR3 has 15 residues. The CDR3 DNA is TGTGCCAGCAGCCGACGGATCGGGTTTGAGACTGAAGCTTTCTTT. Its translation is CASSRRIGFETEAFF.

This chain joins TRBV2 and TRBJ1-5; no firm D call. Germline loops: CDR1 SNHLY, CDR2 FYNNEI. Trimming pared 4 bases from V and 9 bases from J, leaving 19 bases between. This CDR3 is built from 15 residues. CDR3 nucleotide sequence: TGTGCCAGCAGTGTCCATCTAGGACTCGCGACGCCCCAGCATTTT. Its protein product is CASSVHLGLATPQHF.

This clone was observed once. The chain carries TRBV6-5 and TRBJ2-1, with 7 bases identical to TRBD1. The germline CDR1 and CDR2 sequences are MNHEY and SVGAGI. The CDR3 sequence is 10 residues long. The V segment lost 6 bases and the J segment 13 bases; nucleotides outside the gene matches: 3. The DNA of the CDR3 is TGTGCCAGCAGCAGGGACAGACAGTTCTTC. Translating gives CASSRDRQFF.